The 6 T cell receptor beta chains presented below share a single source sample, sequenced in a study of human T cells and chemical hapten exposure. TCRdb passed the RACE reads through MiXCR, listing each CDR3 protein once. The sample records around 56,000 distinct CDR3 sequences, approximately 10% being singletons. The time point here: pre-sensitization, week 0. The treatment: therapeutic diphenylcyclopropenone sensitization with weekly scalp DPC. The source was whole blood, collected in connection with sensitization to the hapten diphenylcyclopropenone (DPC). The receptors come from a man in his forties with alopecia areata. Some clones in this sample may be carry-over from other donors' samples.

This clonotype was seen at least ten times. J is TRBJ2-7 and V is TRBV6-5, with D possibly being TRBD1 (6 bases). Per germline, CDR1 MNHEY and CDR2 SVGAGI. The CDR3 runs 13 residues. V shed 6 bases and J shed 3 bases, with 12 bases lying between them. The CDR3 loop is CASSVTGNYEQYF. The CDR3 DNA sequence: TGTGCCAGCAGCGTCACAGGGAACTACGAGCAGTACTTC.

A note on this clonotype: This may stem from a read error, because a much larger clone lies one nucleotide away. This chain connects TRBV3-1 to TRBJ2-7; D is uncertain. This CDR3 is built from 14 residues. Trimming cost V 1 base and J 3 bases, with 10 bases left between them. Looked up from germline, CDR1 is LGHDT and CDR2 is YNNKEL (reference sequence). In DNA form, the CDR3 reads TGTGCCAGCAGCCAAGCCGACCCCCTCTACGAGCAGTACTTC. This codes for CASSQADPLYEQYF.

This clonotype was seen only a few times. The V gene is TRBV27, the J gene TRBJ1-1; D uncertain. In germline, CDR1 is MNHEY, CDR2 SMNVEV (reference sequence). The CDR3 is 14 residues long. Trimming cost V 3 bases and J 2 bases, with 10 bases left between them. The CDR3 loop is CASSFGQFNTEAFF. CDR3 DNA: TGTGCCAGCAGTTTCGGGCAGTTCAACACTGAAGCTTTCTTT.

This clonotype appeared many times. The gene calls are TRBV20-1 and TRBJ2-7, with D unresolved. The germline V gene encodes CDR1 DFQATT and CDR2 SNEGSKA (reference sequence). V gave up 4 bases and J gave up 2 bases, with 9 bases separating them. CDR3 size: 12 residues. CDR3 DNA: TGCAGTGCTACAGCCGGAACCTACGAGCAGTACTTC. Residues: CSATAGTYEQYF.

This sequence joins TRBV12-3 or TRBV12-4 and TRBJ2-7; the match to TRBD2 covers 13 bases. The CDR3 covers 17 residues. With 5 bases clipped from V and 6 bases from J, the junction kept 13 bases outside the gene matches. CDR3 sequence: CASSGLAGARAATEQYF. The CDR3 DNA is TGTGCCAGCAGTGGACTAGCGGGAGCTCGGGCGGCCACCGAGCAGTACTTC.

The rearrangement joins TRBV5-5 to TRBJ1-4; 10 positions match TRBD1. Germline CDR1 is SGHKS and CDR2 is YYEKEE (reference sequence). The junction had 10 bases not matched to a gene; V was cut back by 5 bases and J by 6 bases. This CDR3 is built from 16 residues. CDR3 DNA: TGTGCCAGCAGTGAGACTCGGACAGGGGGTTATGAAAAACTGTTTTTT. This sequence encodes CASSETRTGGYEKLFF.